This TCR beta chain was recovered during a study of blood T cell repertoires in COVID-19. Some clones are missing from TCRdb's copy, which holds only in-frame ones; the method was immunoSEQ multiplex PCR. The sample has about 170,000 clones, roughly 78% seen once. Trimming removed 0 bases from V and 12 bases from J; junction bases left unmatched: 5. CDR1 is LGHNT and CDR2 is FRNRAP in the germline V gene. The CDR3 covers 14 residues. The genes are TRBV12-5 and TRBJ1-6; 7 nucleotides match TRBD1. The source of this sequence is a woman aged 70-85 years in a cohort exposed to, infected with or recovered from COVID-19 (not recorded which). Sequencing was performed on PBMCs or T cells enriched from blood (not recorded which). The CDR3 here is CASGLVPGQRPLHF. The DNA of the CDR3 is TGTGCTAGTGGTTTGGTACCGGGACAGAGACCCCTCCACTTT.